This TCR beta chain is drawn from a study of CD8 T cells in Susac syndrome (dated 2019 in TCRdb). The study in broad terms: Repertoire sequencing was used to test whether CD8+ T cell activation and differentiation in Susac syndrome was antigen driven.

Based on the germline V gene, the CDR1 and CDR2 sequences are SQVTM and ANQGSEA. The CDR3, cysteine through phenylalanine, is 13 amino acids long. Only the CDR3 DNA stays, 39 bases, in frame from base 1. At the junction V is shortened by 7 bases and J by 0 bases, with 12 bases in between. Summary of the overall study and its limitations: The number of individuals in the TCR sequencing and HLA analysis was acknowledged as relatively small.

A note on this clonotype: No antigen is known for it. Per-nucleotide qualities are absent, and no much larger clonotype sits a single base away.

High-throughput TCR beta sequencing profiled peripheral blood CD8+ and CD4+ T cells from healthy donors, Susac syndrome patients and multiple sclerosis patients. The multiple sclerosis controls were treatment-naive patients whose relapsing-remitting disease, either stable or active, fulfilled the revised McDonald criteria. Bulk CD8+ and CD4+ T cells were purified by magnetic negative isolation, whereas CD8+ TEMRA cells were enriched by FACS. Blood was collected in EDTA tubes and processed within 24 hours, with PBMCs isolated through density gradient centrifugation. PBMCs intended for TCR sequencing were cryopreserved in liquid nitrogen and thawed later in a water bath at 37 degrees C. A purity of at least 90% was achieved for sorted or isolated CD4+, CD8+ and CD8+ TEMRA cells. RNA was extracted using the RNeasy kit, and roughly 0.5 to 1 ug of the RNA was reverse transcribed with random hexamers. The immunoSEQ multiplex PCR assay, which covers 54 Vbeta and 13 Jbeta segments, was used to amplify TCR beta CDR3 regions. PCR amplification bias was corrected by using a synthetic template baseline for primer optimization and computational correction. As for the original processing: Reads were annotated to V, D and J genes per IMGT and analyzed with immunoSEQ Analyzer, keeping only productive sequences. Clonality was calculated as one minus the Shannon entropy normalized by log2 of the number of productive unique sequences. For each patient and control, public and private clones were evaluated within the 100 most prevalent clones. A clone was defined as Susac-specific if it was absent from the healthy and MS cohorts, from roughly 1,000 published viral clones and from other ImmuneACCESS disease sequences. In TCRdb, the public reads were trimmed at Q25 with fastp and aligned with MiXCR, with productive beta chains retained. A single entry per CDR3 protein holds the most common genes and DNA from its merged rows. TCRdb, not the original authors, processed these V and J calls. Across this sample there are a few hundred thousand distinct CDR3 sequences, with about 94% seen only once. The ten top clones hold around 0.07% of the sample.

Sequencing was carried out using CD4+ T cells from PBMCs. The receptor comes from a human donor with multiple sclerosis. This sequence uses TRBV29-1 and TRBJ1-1; no confident D gene assignment can be made. The DNA reads as follows: TGCAGCGCCTCAACCGGGATGAACACTGAAGCTTTCTTT. The resulting protein is CSASTGMNTEAFF.